In its sample, the clone carrying this TCR beta chain was seen a few times. What it recognizes is unknown. Germline lookup yields CDR1 MNHEY and CDR2 SVGEGT. This CDR3 region has 14 residues. With 6 bases removed from V and 4 bases from J, the gap between germline ends came to 12 bases. This record comes from a study of response to subunit inactivated influenza vaccine. General study findings and limits: Authors suggested that a seasonal influenza vaccination recruits few new T cells each time.

MiXCR was run by TCRdb on the RT-PCR reads, yielding one entry per CDR3 protein. The sample consists of some 480,000 distinct CDR3 sequences, approximately 11% of them appearing once. This rearrangement joins TRBV6-2 or TRBV6-3 to TRBJ2-2; D may correspond to TRBD1 or TRBD2 (5 bases each). This receptor was obtained from a man aged 50 or older who received an inactivated influenza vaccine. Sequenced material: PBMCs from blood, taken about 40 days after vaccination. The CDR3 loop reads CASSGAGSTGELFF. For the CDR3, the DNA is TGTGCCAGCAGCGGGGCAGGGTCCACCGGGGAGCTGTTTTTT.